The 9 T cell receptor beta chains below were found in one sample sequenced in a study of cytomegalovirus exposure and HLA in healthy donors. Sequencing used immunoSEQ multiplex PCR; TCRdb keeps in-frame clones, though not all of them. The sample has 130,000 to 150,000 clones, approximately 92% seen once; the top ten hold 9%. Sequenced material: PBMCs. These receptors were obtained from a woman under 30 in good health and CMV-seropositive.

The chain combines TRBV4-2 with TRBJ1-3, with D possibly matching TRBD1 (6 bases). This CDR3 contains 18 residues. The V gene lost 1 base and the J gene lost 0 bases, with 16 bases spanning the gap. Looked up from germline, CDR1 is LGHNA and CDR2 is YNFKEQ. The CDR3 region is CASSQVGGSFPSGNTIYF. Written as DNA, the CDR3 is TGTGCCAGCAGCCAAGTAGGGGGATCGTTCCCCTCTGGAAACACCATATATTTT.

This clone came up once. This rearrangement joins TRBV5-1 to TRBJ2-7, with D maybe TRBD2 (7 bases). CDR1 and CDR2 from the germline V gene are SGHRS and YFSETQ. The CDR3 has 15 residues. The V end lost 4 bases, the J end lost 2 bases, and 16 bases lay between the germline ends. The CDR3 DNA reads TGCGCCAGCAGCCCCCTTACGGGGGGCCCCTACGAGCAGTACTTC. It encodes CASSPLTGGPYEQYF.

V and J are TRBV25-1 and TRBJ2-3, with a weak D call TRBD1 (5 bases). Trimming pared 2 bases from V and 0 bases from J, leaving 18 bases between. There are 18 residues in the CDR3. The V gene's germline CDR1 is MGHDK and CDR2 SYGVNS. DNA for the CDR3: TGTGCCAGCAGTGAAGTGGTCCAGGGTCTTAATAGCACAGATACGCAGTATTTT. Translation gives CASSEVVQGLNSTDTQYF.

This chain connects TRBV15 to TRBJ1-4; no clear D. Between the trimmed V and J ends, which lost 4 bases and 6 bases, there was a span of 6 bases. The germline V gene has CDR1 LNHNV and CDR2 YYDKDF (reference sequence). CDR3 length: 12 amino acids. The CDR3 loop reads CATSIGDEKLFF. Written as DNA, the CDR3 is TGTGCCACCAGCATCGGGGATGAAAAACTGTTTTTT.

Only one count was recorded for this clone. The chain employs TRBV19 and TRBJ2-1; weak D call: TRBD1 (7 bases). CDR3 length equals 17 residues. The V end lost 4 bases, the J end lost 1 base, and 17 bases lay between the germline ends. Germline loops: CDR1 LNHDA, CDR2 SQIVND (reference sequence). The CDR3 region is CASSTRRGQGSYNEQFF. The CDR3 region has the DNA TGTGCCAGTAGTACCAGGAGGGGGCAGGGGTCCTACAATGAGCAGTTCTTC.

The V and J genes are TRBV5-5 and TRBJ2-7; 7 bases align to TRBD1. Germline V lookup: CDR1 SGHKS, CDR2 YYEKEE (reference sequence). Unmatched junction bases numbered 10, after V lost 5 bases and J lost 2 bases. The CDR3 runs 15 residues. The CDR3 reads CASSSNGDSAYEQYF. For the CDR3, the DNA is TGTGCCAGCAGTTCAAACGGGGACAGCGCCTACGAGCAGTACTTC.

The chain couples TRBV19 to TRBJ1-1; D is possibly TRBD1 (5 bases). Per the germline V gene, CDR1 is LNHDA and CDR2 is SQIVND (reference sequence). Trimming took 1 base from V and 3 from J, leaving 9 bases between them. CDR3 length equals 14 residues. The CDR3 region has the DNA TGTGCCAGTAGTATAGTGGGGGGATACACTGAAGCTTTCTTT. Its translation: CASSIVGGYTEAFF.

This chain joins TRBV27 and TRBJ1-1; no firm D call. From germline, CDR1 is MNHEY and CDR2 SMNVEV (reference sequence). Trimming took 5 bases from V and 4 from J, leaving 14 bases between them. CDR3 length: 14 residues. In DNA, the CDR3 is TGTGCCAGCAGTCTAGAGGTCCAAAGCACTGAAGCTTTCTTT. Its translation is CASSLEVQSTEAFF.

This clone occurred a few times. The chain recombines TRBV28 with TRBJ1-2; D is possibly TRBD1 (6 bases). Germline V lookup: CDR1 MDHEN, CDR2 SYDVKM. Trimming removed 6 bases at V and 2 bases at J, with 7 bases between. The CDR3 extends over 12 amino acids. CDR3 amino acids: CASRTGNYGYTF. DNA of the CDR3: TGTGCCAGCAGAACAGGGAACTATGGCTACACCTTC.